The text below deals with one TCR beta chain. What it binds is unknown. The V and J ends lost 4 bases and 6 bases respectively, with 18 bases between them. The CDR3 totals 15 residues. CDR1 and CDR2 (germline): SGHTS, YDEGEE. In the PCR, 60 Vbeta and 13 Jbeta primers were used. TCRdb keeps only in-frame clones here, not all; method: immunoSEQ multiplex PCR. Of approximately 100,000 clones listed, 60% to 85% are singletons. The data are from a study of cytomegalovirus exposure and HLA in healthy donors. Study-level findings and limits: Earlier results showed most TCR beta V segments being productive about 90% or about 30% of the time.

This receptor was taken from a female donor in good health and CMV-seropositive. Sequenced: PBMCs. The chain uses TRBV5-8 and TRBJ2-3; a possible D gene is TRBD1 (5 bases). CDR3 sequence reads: CASSPGQVARDTQYF. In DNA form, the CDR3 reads TGTGCCAGCAGCCCTGGACAAGTCGCCCGGGATACGCAGTATTTT.